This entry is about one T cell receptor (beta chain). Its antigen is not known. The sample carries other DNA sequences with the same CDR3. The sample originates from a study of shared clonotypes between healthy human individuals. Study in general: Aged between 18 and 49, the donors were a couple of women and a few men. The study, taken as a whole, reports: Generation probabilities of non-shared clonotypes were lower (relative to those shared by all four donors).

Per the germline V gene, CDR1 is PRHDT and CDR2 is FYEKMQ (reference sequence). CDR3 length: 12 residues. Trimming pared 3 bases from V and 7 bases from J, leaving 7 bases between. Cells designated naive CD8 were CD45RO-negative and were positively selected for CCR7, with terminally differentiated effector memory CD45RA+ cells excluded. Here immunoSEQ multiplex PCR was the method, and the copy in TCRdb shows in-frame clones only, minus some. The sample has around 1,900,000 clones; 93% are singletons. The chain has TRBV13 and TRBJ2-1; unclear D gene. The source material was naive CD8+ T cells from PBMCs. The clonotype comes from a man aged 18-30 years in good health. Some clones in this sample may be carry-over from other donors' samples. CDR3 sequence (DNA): TGTGCCAGCAGCTTGGGTCGGAATGAGCAGTTCTTC. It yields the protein CASSLGRNEQFF.